These T cell receptor beta chains were read from a single sample in a study of T cell repertoires in cytomegalovirus infection. No antigen has been assigned to these receptors. One entry per CDR3 protein, called by TCRdb with MiXCR from the reads. The sample holds some 560,000 distinct CDR3 sequences, just under 40% seen once. Here the sequenced sample was cultured PBMCs, taken from culture after CMV antigen stimulation. The source is a human donor in good health (CMV status not recorded). Some clones in this sample may be carry-over from other donors' samples. Both conserved end residues are part of each CDR3. A D gene is named only where the DNA matches it firmly. Expanded clones are given a class, and other clones once, few, many or no size at all.

V	J	D	size	CDR3	DNA
TRBV6-2/TRBV6-3	TRBJ2-1	TRBD2	once	CASSSPYRGGPTMNYNEQFF	TGTGCCAGCAGTTCCCCTTACCGGGGGGGCCCTACTATGAATTACAATGAGCAGTTCTTC
TRBV2	TRBJ2-4	.	few	CASSEGPRQIQYF	TGTGCCAGCAGTGAAGGCCCACGTCAGATTCAGTACTTC
TRBV10-3	TRBJ1-5	.	.	CAISKDTNNQPQHF	TGTGCCATCAGTAAGGACACCAACAATCAGCCCCAGCATTTT
TRBV15	TRBJ1-6	.	few	CATSIVGGSPLHF	TGTGCCACCAGCATAGTTGGCGGCTCACCCCTCCACTTT
TRBV7-2	TRBJ2-1	TRBD2	few	CASSITLAGNEQFF	TGTGCCAGCAGCATAACCTTAGCGGGGAATGAGCAGTTCTTC
TRBV7-4	TRBJ2-7	.	.	CASSLGRRDSYEQYF	TGTGCCAGCAGCTTAGGAAGGCGGGATTCCTACGAGCAGTACTTC
TRBV7-2	TRBJ2-7	.	few	CASGGTQYEQYF	TGTGCCAGCGGCGGGACTCAGTACGAGCAGTACTTC
TRBV14	TRBJ2-1	.	.	CASSPRFEGSYNEQFF	TGTGCCAGCAGCCCCCGTTTCGAGGGGAGTTACAATGAGCAGTTCTTC
TRBV6-6	TRBJ1-1	.	few	CASSHGTQEAFF	TGTGCCAGCAGTCACGGGACACAAGAAGCTTTCTTT
TRBV7-8	TRBJ1-4	.	many	CASSLARVVTNEKLFF	TGTGCCAGCAGCTTAGCTCGCGTTGTTACTAATGAAAAACTGTTTTTT
TRBV12-3/TRBV12-4	TRBJ1-4	.	once	CASSFGGANEKLFF	TGTGCCAGCAGTTTCGGGGGGGCTAATGAAAAACTGTTTTTT
TRBV7-6	TRBJ2-3	TRBD2	few	CASSPSPGAGGGTDTQYF	TGTGCCAGCAGCCCCTCGCCTGGGGCGGGAGGGGGCACAGATACGCAGTATTTT
TRBV19	TRBJ2-2	.	.	CASSILGAANTGELFF	TGTGCCAGTAGTATCCTAGGGGCCGCGAACACCGGGGAGCTGTTTTTT
TRBV20-1	TRBJ2-1	TRBD2	.	CSARGAPLAGGFWDEQFF	TGCAGTGCTAGAGGTGCCCCACTAGCGGGAGGTTTCTGGGATGAGCAGTTCTTC
TRBV24-1	TRBJ2-5	TRBD1	many	CATSDSVLGGGETQYF	TGTGCCACCAGTGATTCAGTACTAGGGGGCGGGGAGACCCAGTACTTC
TRBV5-6	TRBJ2-3	.	few	CASSLLDRNTDTQYF	TGTGCCAGCAGCTTATTGGACAGAAACACAGATACGCAGTATTTT
TRBV7-9	TRBJ2-3	.	.	CASSPSSLTDTQYF	TGTGCCAGCAGCCCATCCTCTTTAACAGATACGCAGTATTTT
TRBV12-3/TRBV12-4	TRBJ1-6	.	few	CASRTGIYNSPLHF	TGTGCCAGCAGGACAGGAATATATAATTCACCCCTCCACTTT
TRBV12-5	TRBJ2-1	.	.	CASGLSPSNSAYNEQFF	TGTGCTAGTGGTTTGTCCCCTTCGAACTCCGCCTACAATGAGCAGTTCTTC
TRBV12-3/TRBV12-4	TRBJ1-5	TRBD1	once	CASRGGTDFNQPQHF	TGTGCCAGCAGGGGGGGGACAGATTTCAATCAGCCCCAGCATTTT
TRBV10-3	TRBJ2-7	TRBD1	.	CAITPGQGYEQYF	TGTGCCATCACTCCGGGACAGGGGTACGAGCAGTACTTC
TRBV7-8	TRBJ2-2	.	.	CASSATDRALFF	TGTGCCAGCAGCGCGACCGACCGTGCGCTGTTTTTT
TRBV15	TRBJ2-1	.	.	CATSRDPLAGYNEQFF	TGTGCCACCAGCAGAGATCCGCTAGCAGGGTACAATGAGCAGTTCTTC
TRBV6-2/TRBV6-3	TRBJ2-3	.	.	CASSYWRGGGAADTQYF	TGTGCCAGCAGTTACTGGCGGGGAGGGGGCGCAGCAGATACGCAGTATTTT